This is a list of T cell receptor beta chains from one sample in a study of graft-versus-host responses after intestinal transplantation. The antigens these receptors bind are not known. Using immunoSEQ multiplex PCR, the repertoire was profiled, and TCRdb retains in-frame clones only, with some absent. The data contain more than 85,000 clones, roughly 93% of them seen just once; the ten biggest clones take up about 0.51%. The specimen comprised unstimulated CD8+ T cells sorted from spleen or lymph node cells, sampled before intestinal transplant. Receptors originate from a human donor who received an intestinal transplant. Each CDR3 is given with its conserved first and last residue. The D gene is left open where the match is weak. Clone size is shown for a subset of rows, as once, few, many or a class of expanded clone.

V gene	D gene	clone size	J gene	CDR3 DNA	CDR3 protein
TRBV9	TRBD1	-	TRBJ1-2	TGTGCCAGCAGCGTAGTTGACAGGGCTAGTGGAAAGTATGGCTACACCTTC	CASSVVDRASGKYGYTF
TRBV5-4	-	-	TRBJ2-7	TGTGCCAGCAGCTCGACAGACTCCTACGAGCAGTACTTC	CASSSTDSYEQYF
TRBV6-6	-	-	TRBJ1-5	TGTGCCACCAACAATCAGCCCCAGCATTTT	CATNNQPQHF
TRBV9	TRBD1	-	TRBJ2-7	TGTGCCAGCAGCCCGATTGGGGACAGGGAAGTAGAGCAGTACTTC	CASSPIGDREVEQYF
TRBV13	-	once	TRBJ2-2	TGTGCCAGCAGCCAGGGGAGAGGTGCCGGGGAGCTGTTTTTT	CASSQGRGAGELFF
TRBV9	-	-	TRBJ2-2	TGTGCCAGCAGCGTAGCCCTAAGCACGTCCGGGGAGCTGTTTTTT	CASSVALSTSGELFF
TRBV5-6	-	-	TRBJ2-3	TGTGCCAGCAGCCCACAGAGTACAACAGATACGCAGTATTTT	CASSPQSTTDTQYF
TRBV27	TRBD2	-	TRBJ2-7	TGTGCCAGCCGACTTGCCTCTAGCGGGAGATATGGGGAAGAGCAGTACTTC	CASRLASSGRYGEEQYF
TRBV4-1	-	-	TRBJ2-2	TGCGCCAGCAGCCAACCGGACTACAACACCGGGGAGCTGTTTTTT	CASSQPDYNTGELFF
TRBV6-5	-	-	TRBJ2-5	TGTGCCAGCAGTTACTCGAACGGGATAGGTGAGACCCAGTACTTC	CASSYSNGIGETQYF
TRBV5-5	-	-	TRBJ2-3	TGTGCCAGCAGCTTGGAACTAGCAGACACAGATACGCAGTATTTT	CASSLELADTDTQYF
TRBV15	TRBD2	once	TRBJ2-7	TGTGCCACCAGCGGAGGACTAGCGGAATCTAGGTCCTACGAGCAGTACTTC	CATSGGLAESRSYEQYF
TRBV27	TRBD1	-	TRBJ1-2	TGTGCCAGCACCAGGACAGGGATGGAAGGCTACACCTTC	CASTRTGMEGYTF
TRBV25-1	-	-	TRBJ2-3	TGTGCCAGCGTACTTCTAGGGGTACAGTATTTT	CASVLLGVQYF
TRBV13	TRBD1	-	TRBJ2-7	TGTGCCAGCAGCGACAGGACAGGGACCTACGAGCAGTACTTC	CASSDRTGTYEQYF
TRBV27	-	-	TRBJ2-2	TGTGCCAGCGGAGAGAGCGACTGGAAATACACCGGGGAGCTGTTTTTT	CASGESDWKYTGELFF
TRBV7-9	TRBD2	-	TRBJ2-3	TGTGCCAGCAGCTTGGGTAGCGGGACCGATACGCAGTATTTT	CASSLGSGTDTQYF
TRBV7-9	-	-	TRBJ2-2	TGTGCCAGCAGCCGGCAGCCGAACACCGGGGAGCTGTTTTTT	CASSRQPNTGELFF
TRBV11-2	TRBD2	-	TRBJ2-2	TGTGCCAGCAGCTTACTAGCGGGAGACACCGGGGAGCTGTTTTTT	CASSLLAGDTGELFF
TRBV9	TRBD1	-	TRBJ1-1	TGTGCCAGCAGCGGCACAGGGGGGGGTGTTGAAGCTTTCTTT	CASSGTGGGVEAFF
TRBV29-1	-	-	TRBJ2-7	TGCAGCGTTGTATGGAGCTCCTACGAGCAGTACTTC	CSVVWSSYEQYF
TRBV7-9	-	-	TRBJ2-7	TGTGCCAGCAGCTTCCCAGGGAGCCCCTACGAGCAGTACTTC	CASSFPGSPYEQYF
TRBV28	-	-	TRBJ2-7	TGTGCCAGCAGTGCTCCCCGGGGCAGCTACGAGCAGTACTTC	CASSAPRGSYEQYF
TRBV4-1	TRBD1	-	TRBJ2-1	TGCGCCAGCAGCCAACCACTACAGGGGAATGAGCAGTTCTTC	CASSQPLQGNEQFF
TRBV19	-	-	TRBJ2-7	TGTGCCAGTAGTATACCCTCTACCGGGACGGGGCACTACGAGCAGTACTTC	CASSIPSTGTGHYEQYF
TRBV5-1	TRBD2	-	TRBJ2-7	TGCGCCAGCAGCTTACTAGCGGGAGCATTGAGCTCCTACGAGCAGTACTTC	CASSLLAGALSSYEQYF
TRBV29-1	-	-	TRBJ1-2	TGCAGCGTTGAAGGCTTAAAAGCTAACTATGGCTACACCTTC	CSVEGLKANYGYTF
TRBV4-1	-	-	TRBJ2-1	TGCGCCAGCAGCTACCTGGACGCTGAGCAGTTCTTC	CASSYLDAEQFF
TRBV9	-	-	TRBJ2-6	TGTGCCAGCAGCGCCTCCGGAGCGCGGATTTCTGGGGCCAACGTCCTGACTTTC	CASSASGARISGANVLTF
TRBV30	TRBD1	-	TRBJ2-2	TGTGCCTGGAGGGAACAGGGGGCAAGTTGGACCGGGGAGCTGTTTTTT	CAWREQGASWTGELFF
TRBV5-1	-	-	TRBJ2-7	TGCGCCAGCAGCCCTAGAGGGGGGGTTGATTCTAACGAGCAGTACTTC	CASSPRGGVDSNEQYF
TRBV11-2	-	-	TRBJ2-1	TGTGCCAGCAGCTTACTTATAGCGGAGACCCCGTTCTTC	CASSLLIAETPFF
TRBV5-1	-	-	TRBJ1-2	TGCGCCAGTCGGGACGGCCTCTCTGGCTACACCTTC	CASRDGLSGYTF
TRBV5-5	-	once	TRBJ2-1	TGTGCCAGCAGCCGGACACGGGGGAATGAGCAGTTCTTC	CASSRTRGNEQFF
TRBV30	-	-	TRBJ2-1	TGTGCCTGGAGTGTGGGACTGGAATATGAGCAGTTCTTC	CAWSVGLEYEQFF
TRBV4-2	-	-	TRBJ2-7	TGTGCCAGCAGCCAATCTGGCAGGTCCTACGAGCAGTACTTC	CASSQSGRSYEQYF
TRBV6-1	-	-	TRBJ2-7	TGTGCCAGCAGGGATAGCGGAACCTACGAGCAGTACTTC	CASRDSGTYEQYF
TRBV5-6	-	-	TRBJ2-5	TGTGCCAGCAGCTTCAGAAATGAAGAGACCCAGTACTTC	CASSFRNEETQYF
TRBV7-9	-	-	TRBJ2-1	TGTGCCAGCAGCCCCCCCTTGTCGCGAGCGGAGCAGTTCTTC	CASSPPLSRAEQFF
TRBV20-1	-	-	TRBJ2-7	TGCAGTGCTAGAATCGGGTACGAGCAGTACTTC	CSARIGYEQYF